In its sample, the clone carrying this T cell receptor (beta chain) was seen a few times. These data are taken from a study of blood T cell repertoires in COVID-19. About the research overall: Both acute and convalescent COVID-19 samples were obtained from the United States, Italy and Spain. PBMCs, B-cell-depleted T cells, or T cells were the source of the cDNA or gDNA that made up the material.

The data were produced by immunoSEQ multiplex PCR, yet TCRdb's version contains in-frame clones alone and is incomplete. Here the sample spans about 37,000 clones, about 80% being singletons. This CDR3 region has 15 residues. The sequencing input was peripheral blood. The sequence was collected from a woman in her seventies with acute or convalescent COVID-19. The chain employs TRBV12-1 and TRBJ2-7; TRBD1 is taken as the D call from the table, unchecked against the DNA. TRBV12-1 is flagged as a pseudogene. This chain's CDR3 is CASSPGTGAHYEQYF. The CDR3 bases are TGTGCCAGCAGCCCAGGGACAGGGGCTCACTACGAGCAGTACTTC.